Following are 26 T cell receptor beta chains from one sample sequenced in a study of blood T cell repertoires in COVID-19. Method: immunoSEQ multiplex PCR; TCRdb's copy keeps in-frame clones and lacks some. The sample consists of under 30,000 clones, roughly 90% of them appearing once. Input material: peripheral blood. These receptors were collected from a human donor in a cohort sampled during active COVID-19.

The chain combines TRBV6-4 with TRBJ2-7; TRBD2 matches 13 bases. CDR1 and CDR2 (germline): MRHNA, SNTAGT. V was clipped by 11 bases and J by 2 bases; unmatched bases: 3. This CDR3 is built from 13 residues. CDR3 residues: CAGLAGAAYEQYF. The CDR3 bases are TGTGCCGGACTAGCGGGGGCCGCCTACGAGCAGTACTTC.

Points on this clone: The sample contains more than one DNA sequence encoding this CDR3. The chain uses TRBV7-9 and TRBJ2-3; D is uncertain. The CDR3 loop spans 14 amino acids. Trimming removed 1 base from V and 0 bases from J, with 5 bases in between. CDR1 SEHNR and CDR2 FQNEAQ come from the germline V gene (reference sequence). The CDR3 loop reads CASSLDGSTDTQYF. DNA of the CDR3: TGTGCCAGCAGCTTAGACGGTAGCACAGATACGCAGTATTTT.

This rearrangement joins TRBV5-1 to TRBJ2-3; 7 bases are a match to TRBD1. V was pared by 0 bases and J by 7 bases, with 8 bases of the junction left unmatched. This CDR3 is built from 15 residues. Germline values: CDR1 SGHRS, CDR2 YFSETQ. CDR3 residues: CASSLATGEVNTQYF. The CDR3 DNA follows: TGCGCCAGCAGCTTGGCCACAGGGGAAGTAAATACGCAGTATTTT.

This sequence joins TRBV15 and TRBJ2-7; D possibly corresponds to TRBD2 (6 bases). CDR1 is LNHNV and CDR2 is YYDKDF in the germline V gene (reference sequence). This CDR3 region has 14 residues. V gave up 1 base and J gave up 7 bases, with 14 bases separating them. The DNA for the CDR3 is TGTGCCACCAGCAGAGGAGGAGGGACGGGGGAGCAGTACTTC. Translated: CATSRGGGTGEQYF. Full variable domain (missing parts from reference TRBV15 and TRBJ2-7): DAMVIQNPRYQVTQFGKPVTLSCSQTLNHNVMYWYQQKSSQAPKLLFHYYDKDFNNEADTPDNFQSRRPNTSFCFLDIRSPGLGDTAMYLCATSRGGGTGEQYFGPGTRLTVT.

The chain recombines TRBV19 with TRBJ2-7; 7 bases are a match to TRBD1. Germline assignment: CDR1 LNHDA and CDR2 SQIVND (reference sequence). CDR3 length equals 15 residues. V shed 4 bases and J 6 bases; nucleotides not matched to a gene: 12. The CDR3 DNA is TGTGCCAGTAGTAGAGATGAGACAGGGTCTCGCGAGCAGTACTTC. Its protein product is CASSRDETGSREQYF.

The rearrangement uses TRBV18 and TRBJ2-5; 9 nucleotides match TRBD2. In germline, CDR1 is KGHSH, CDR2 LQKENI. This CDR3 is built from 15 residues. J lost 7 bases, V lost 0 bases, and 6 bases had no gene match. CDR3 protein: CASSPPGLAPGTQYF. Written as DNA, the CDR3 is TGTGCCAGCTCACCACCGGGACTAGCCCCTGGGACCCAGTACTTC.

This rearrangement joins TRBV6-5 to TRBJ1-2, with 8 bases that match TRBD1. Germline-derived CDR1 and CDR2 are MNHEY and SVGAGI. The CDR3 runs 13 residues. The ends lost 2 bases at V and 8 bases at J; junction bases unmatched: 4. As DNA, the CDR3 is TGTGCCAGCAGTTACGGGACAGGTGGAGGCTACACCTTC. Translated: CASSYGTGGGYTF.

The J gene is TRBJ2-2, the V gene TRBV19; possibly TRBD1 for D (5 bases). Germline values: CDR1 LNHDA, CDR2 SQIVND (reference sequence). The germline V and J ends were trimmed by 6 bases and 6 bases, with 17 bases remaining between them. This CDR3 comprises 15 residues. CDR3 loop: CASSQGGMSAGELFF. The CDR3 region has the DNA TGTGCCAGTAGCCAGGGCGGTATGTCCGCCGGGGAGCTGTTTTTT.

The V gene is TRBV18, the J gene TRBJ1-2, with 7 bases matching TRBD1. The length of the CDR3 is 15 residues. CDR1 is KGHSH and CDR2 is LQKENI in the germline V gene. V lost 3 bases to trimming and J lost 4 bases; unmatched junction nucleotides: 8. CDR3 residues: CASSPLRQGPYGYTF. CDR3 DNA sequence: TGTGCCAGCTCACCGCTCCGACAGGGCCCCTATGGCTACACCTTC.

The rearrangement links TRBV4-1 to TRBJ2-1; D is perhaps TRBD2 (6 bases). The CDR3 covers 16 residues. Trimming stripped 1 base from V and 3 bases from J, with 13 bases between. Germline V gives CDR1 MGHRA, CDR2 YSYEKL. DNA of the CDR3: TGCGCCAGCAGCCAAGGGTGCAGCGGGTACTACAATGAGCAGTTCTTC. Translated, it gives CASSQGCSGYYNEQFF.

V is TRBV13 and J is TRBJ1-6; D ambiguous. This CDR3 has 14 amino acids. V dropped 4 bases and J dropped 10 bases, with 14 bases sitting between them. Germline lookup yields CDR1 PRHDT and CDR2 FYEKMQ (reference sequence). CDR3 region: CASSSRAEGSPLHF. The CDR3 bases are TGTGCCAGCAGCTCGCGGGCGGAGGGATCACCCCTCCACTTT.

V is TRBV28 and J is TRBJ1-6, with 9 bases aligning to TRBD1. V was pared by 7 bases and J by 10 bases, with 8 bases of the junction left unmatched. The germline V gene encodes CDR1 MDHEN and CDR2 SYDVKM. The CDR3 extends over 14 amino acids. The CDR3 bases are TGTGCCAGCACCCTGGGACAGGGTAAATCACCCCTCCACTTT. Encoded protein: CASTLGQGKSPLHF. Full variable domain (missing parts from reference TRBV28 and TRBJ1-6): DVKVTQSSRYLVKRTGEKVFLECVQDMDHENMFWYRQDPGLGLRLIYFSYDVKMKEKGDIPEGYSVSREKKERFSLILESASTNQTSMYLCASTLGQGKSPLHFGNGTRLTVT.

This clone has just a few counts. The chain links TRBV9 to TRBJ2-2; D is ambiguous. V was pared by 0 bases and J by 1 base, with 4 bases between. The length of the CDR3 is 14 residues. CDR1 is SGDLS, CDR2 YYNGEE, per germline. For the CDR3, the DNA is TGTGCCAGCAGCGTAGGACTGAACACCGGGGAGCTGTTTTTT. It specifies CASSVGLNTGELFF.

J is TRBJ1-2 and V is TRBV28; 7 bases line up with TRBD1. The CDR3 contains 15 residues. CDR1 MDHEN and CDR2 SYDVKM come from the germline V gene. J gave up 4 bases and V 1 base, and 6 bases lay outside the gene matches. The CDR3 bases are TGTGCCAGCAGTTTATTGACAGGGAATTTCTATGGCTACACCTTC. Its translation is CASSLLTGNFYGYTF.

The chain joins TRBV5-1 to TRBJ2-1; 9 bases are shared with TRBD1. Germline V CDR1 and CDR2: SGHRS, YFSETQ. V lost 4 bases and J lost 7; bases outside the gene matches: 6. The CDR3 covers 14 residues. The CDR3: CASSRDRVGNEQFF. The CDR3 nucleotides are TGCGCCAGCAGCCGGGACAGGGTGGGGAATGAGCAGTTCTTC.

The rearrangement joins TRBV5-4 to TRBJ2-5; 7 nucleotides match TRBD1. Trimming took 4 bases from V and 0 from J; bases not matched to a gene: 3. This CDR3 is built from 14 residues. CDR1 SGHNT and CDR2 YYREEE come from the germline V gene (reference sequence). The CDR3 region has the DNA TGTGCCAGCAGCCTAACAGGGGACCAAGAGACCCAGTACTTC. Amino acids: CASSLTGDQETQYF.

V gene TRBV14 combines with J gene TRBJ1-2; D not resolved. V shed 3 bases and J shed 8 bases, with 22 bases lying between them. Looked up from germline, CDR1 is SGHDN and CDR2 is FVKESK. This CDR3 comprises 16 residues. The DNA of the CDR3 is TGTGCCAGCAGCCAGTCAAGTCCGGGGTCACTGTGGGGCTACACCTTC. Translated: CASSQSSPGSLWGYTF.

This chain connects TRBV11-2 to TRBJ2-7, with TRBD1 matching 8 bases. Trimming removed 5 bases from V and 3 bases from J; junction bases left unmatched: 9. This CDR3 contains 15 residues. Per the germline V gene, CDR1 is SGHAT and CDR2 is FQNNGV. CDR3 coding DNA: TGTGCCAGCAGCACCCACAGGGGGAAGGACTACGAGCAGTACTTC. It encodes CASSTHRGKDYEQYF.

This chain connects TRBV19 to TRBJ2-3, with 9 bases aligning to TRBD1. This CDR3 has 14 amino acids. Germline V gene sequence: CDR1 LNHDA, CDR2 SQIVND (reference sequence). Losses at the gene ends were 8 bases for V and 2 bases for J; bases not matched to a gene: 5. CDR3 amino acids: CASRTGANTDTQYF. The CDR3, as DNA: TGTGCCAGTCGGACAGGGGCGAACACAGATACGCAGTATTTT.

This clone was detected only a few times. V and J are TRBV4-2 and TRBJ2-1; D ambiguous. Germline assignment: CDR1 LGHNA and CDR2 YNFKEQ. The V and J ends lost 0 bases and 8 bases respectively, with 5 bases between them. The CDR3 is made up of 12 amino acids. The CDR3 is CASSQDHYEQFF. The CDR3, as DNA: TGTGCCAGCAGCCAAGATCACTATGAGCAGTTCTTC.

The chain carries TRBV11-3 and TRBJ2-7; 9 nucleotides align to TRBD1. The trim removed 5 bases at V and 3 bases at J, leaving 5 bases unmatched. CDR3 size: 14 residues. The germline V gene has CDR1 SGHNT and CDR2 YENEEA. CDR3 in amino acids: CASSPSGQGYEQYF. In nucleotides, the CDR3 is TGTGCCAGCAGCCCATCGGGACAGGGCTACGAGCAGTACTTC.

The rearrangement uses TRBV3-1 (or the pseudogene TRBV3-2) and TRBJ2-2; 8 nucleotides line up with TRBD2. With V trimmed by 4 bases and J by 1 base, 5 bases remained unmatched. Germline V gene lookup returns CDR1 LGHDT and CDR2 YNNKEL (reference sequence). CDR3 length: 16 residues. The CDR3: CASSRISGGNTGELFF. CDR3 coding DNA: TGTGCCAGCAGCCGAATCAGCGGGGGGAACACCGGGGAGCTGTTTTTT.

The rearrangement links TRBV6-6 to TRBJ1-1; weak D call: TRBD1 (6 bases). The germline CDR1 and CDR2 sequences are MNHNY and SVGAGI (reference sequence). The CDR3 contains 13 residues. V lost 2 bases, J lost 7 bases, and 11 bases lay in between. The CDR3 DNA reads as TGTGCCAGCAGTTACCTGGGGGCGAATGAAGCTTTCTTT. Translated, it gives CASSYLGANEAFF.

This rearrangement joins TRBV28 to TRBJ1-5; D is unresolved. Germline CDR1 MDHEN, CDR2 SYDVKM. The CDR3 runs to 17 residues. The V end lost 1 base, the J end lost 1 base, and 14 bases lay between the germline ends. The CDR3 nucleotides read TGTGCCAGCAGTTTATACAGCCCCTTAAGGAGCAATCAGCCCCAGCATTTT. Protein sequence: CASSLYSPLRSNQPQHF.

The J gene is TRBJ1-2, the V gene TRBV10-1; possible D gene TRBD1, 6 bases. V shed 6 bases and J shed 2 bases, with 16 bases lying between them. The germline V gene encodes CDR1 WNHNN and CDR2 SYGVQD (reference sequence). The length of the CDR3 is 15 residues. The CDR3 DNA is TGCGCCAGCAGGAGCCACAGGGCGTCGAACTATGGCTACACCTTC. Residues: CASRSHRASNYGYTF.

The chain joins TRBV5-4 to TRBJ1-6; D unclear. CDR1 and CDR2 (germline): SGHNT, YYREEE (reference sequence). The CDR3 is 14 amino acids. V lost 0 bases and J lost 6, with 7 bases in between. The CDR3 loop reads CASSLELINSPLHF. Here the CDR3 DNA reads TGTGCCAGCAGCTTGGAGCTAATTAATTCACCCCTCCACTTT.